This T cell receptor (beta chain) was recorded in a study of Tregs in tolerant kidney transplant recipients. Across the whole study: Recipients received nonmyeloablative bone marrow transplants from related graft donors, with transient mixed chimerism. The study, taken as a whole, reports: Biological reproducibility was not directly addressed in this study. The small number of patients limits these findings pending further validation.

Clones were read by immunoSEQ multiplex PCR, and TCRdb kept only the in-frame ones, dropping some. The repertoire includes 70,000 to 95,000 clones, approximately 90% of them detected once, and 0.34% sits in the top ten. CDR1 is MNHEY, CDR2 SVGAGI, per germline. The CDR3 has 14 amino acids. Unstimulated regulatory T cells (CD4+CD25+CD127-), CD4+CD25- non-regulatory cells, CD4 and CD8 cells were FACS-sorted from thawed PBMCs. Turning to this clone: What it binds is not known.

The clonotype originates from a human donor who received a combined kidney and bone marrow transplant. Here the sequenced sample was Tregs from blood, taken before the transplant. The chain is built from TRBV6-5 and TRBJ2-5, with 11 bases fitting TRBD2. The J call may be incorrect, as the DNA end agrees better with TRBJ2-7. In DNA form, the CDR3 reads TGTGCCAGCAGCCGTAGCGGGAGGGCGTACGAGCAGTACTTC. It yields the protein CASSRSGRAYEQYF.